Reported below is one T cell receptor (beta chain). Antigen: not known. The sample originates from a study of cytotoxic CD8 clonotypes in ibrutinib-treated CLL. V was clipped by 1 base and J by 5 bases, with 12 bases between them. The CDR3 is 15 amino acids. Germline CDR1 is SGHVS and CDR2 is FQNEAQ. Libraries were prepared by immunoSEQ multiplex PCR; TCRdb keeps only in-frame clonotypes and omits some of them. The sample contains approximately 140,000 clones, 91% of which appear only once. Study results and caveats: Public clonotypes were seen rarely and were contracted or stable on treatment. Having risen at ibrutinib response, clonality had fallen back toward baseline by progression.

The clonotype comes from a human donor with chronic lymphocytic leukemia. The sample was PBMCs, taken after 12 months of ibrutinib treatment. V gene TRBV7-8 combines with J gene TRBJ2-1; D not resolved. The CDR3 region is CASSLVGYEHNEQFF. CDR3 DNA: TGTGCCAGCAGCTTAGTGGGATACGAACACAATGAGCAGTTCTTC.